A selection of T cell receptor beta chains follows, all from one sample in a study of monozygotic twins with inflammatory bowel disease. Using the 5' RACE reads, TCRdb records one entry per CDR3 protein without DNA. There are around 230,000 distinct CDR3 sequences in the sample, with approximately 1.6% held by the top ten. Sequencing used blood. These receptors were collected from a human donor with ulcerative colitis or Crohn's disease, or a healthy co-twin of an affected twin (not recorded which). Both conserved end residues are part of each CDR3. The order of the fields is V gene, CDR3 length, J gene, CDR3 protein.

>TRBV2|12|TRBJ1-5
CASSERPQPQHF
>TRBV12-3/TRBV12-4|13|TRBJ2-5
CASRMTLKETQYF
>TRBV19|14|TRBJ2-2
CATRIQGDTGELFF
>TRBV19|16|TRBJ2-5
CASSIGRIANQETQYF
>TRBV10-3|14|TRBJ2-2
CATTRQGKGEELFF
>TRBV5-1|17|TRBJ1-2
CASSLGVWDRGNYGYTF
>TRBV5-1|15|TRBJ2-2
CASRLATGNTGELFF
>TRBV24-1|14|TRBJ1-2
CATSDRDRRRGYTF
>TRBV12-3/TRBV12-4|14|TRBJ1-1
CACTLQGWYTEAFF
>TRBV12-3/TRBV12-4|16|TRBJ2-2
CASSLGLTANTGELFF
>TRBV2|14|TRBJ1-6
CASSDAEGMSPLHF
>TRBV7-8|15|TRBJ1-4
CASSFRTETNEKLFF